This entry concerns a single TCR beta chain. CDR3 size: 16 residues. Germline CDR1 and CDR2: WSHSY and SAAADI. The trim removed 3 bases at V and 7 bases at J, leaving 11 bases unmatched. Original processing notes: Quantification of nucleated cells was approximated via reference gene primer amplification. The table came from immunoSEQ multiplex PCR; TCRdb's copy has only in-frame clones and leaves some out. V and J calls and clone size are copied from that table; D and trimming were computed from the DNA. The sample comprises more than 200,000 clones, 70% to 85% of which are singletons, and approximately 1.5% rests with the top ten. This record comes from a study of blood T cell repertoires in COVID-19. Turning to the study itself: The United States, Italy and Spain supplied acute and convalescent COVID-19 samples. Nucleic acid was either cDNA or gDNA, and it came from T cells, B-cell-depleted T cells, or PBMCs.

The sequence was collected from a woman between 40 and 50 years old who had recovered from COVID-19. The material sequenced was peripheral blood. This chain links TRBV10-2 with TRBJ1-2, with 10 bases identical to TRBD1. CDR3 sequence: CASSDLARTGGGGYTF. CDR3 in DNA: TGCGCCAGCAGTGACCTAGCCCGGACAGGGGGAGGTGGCTACACCTTC.